These 30 T cell receptor beta chains were sequenced from one sample in a study of T cells in women clearing cervical HPV infection. The assay was immunoSEQ multiplex PCR, and TCRdb's table has in-frame clones only and misses some. The specimen's table records just under 35,000 clones. The source material was blood buffy coat. The receptors here all came from a woman between 18 and 70 years old with a cervical HPV16 infection that either progressed to CIN3+ or cleared (not recorded which).

Concerning this clone itself: The CDR3 end is not reached by the read, which stops 3 residues before it; the germline J gene fills it in. The chain carries TRBV5-8 and TRBJ2-7; a possible D gene is TRBD1 (6 bases). The CDR3 totals 13 residues. Germline lookup yields CDR1 SGHTS and CDR2 YDEGEE. V gave up 2 bases and J gave up 6 bases, with 12 bases separating them. The CDR3 loop is CASSFSKQGEQYF. Partial CDR3 DNA: TGTGCCAGCAGCTTCTCCAAACAGGGCGAG.

A word on this clone: The read halts 3 residues ahead of the CDR3 end, with the missing end drawn from the germline J gene. The chain is built from TRBV5-1 and TRBJ1-2; no firm D call. CDR1 is SGHRS and CDR2 is YFSETQ in the germline V gene. There are 14 residues in the CDR3. CDR3 region: CASSLLEGQLDYTF. Partial CDR3 DNA: TGCGCCAGCAGCTTGTTGGAGGGCCAGCTCGAC.

Regarding this clone: The read is 3 residues too short to cover the CDR3 end, so that end is filled in from the germline J gene. This rearrangement joins TRBV18 to TRBJ1-1, with TRBD1 identical over 7 bases. This CDR3 has 15 amino acids. The junction had 6 bases not matched to a gene; V was cut back by 0 bases and J by 5 bases. The V gene's germline CDR1 is KGHSH and CDR2 LQKENI. CDR3 loop: CASSPPRQGGTEAFF. CDR3 DNA, as far as it was read: TGTGCCAGCTCACCACCACGACAGGGCGGAACTGAA.

In the case of this clone: The junction shows a germline mismatch at one end, possibly a read error. The sequenced CDR3 bases are TGTGCCAGCAGCTTAAGGGGGCCGGATGAAGAA. Its protein is CASSLRGPDEE. The entire CDR3 reads CASSLRGPDEELFF. The chain combines TRBV7-2 with TRBJ1-4; 7 nucleotides line up with TRBD1. The CDR3 extends 3 residues past the end of the read, so its final part is completed from the germline J gene. Germline loops: CDR1 SGHTA, CDR2 FQGNSA. This CDR3 comprises 14 residues.

With regard to this clone: This CDR3 is also generated by other DNA sequences in the sample. The sequenced part of the CDR3 DNA is TGTGCCAGCAGTGAAATACAGGGTGTTGGTGGC. Translation gives CASSEIQGVGG. The entire CDR3 is CASSEIQGVGGYTF. The chain carries TRBV2 and TRBJ1-2; perhaps TRBD1 as D (6 bases). The read falls 3 residues short of the CDR3 end, and the missing part is taken from the germline J gene. The CDR3 runs 14 residues. Germline assignment: CDR1 SNHLY and CDR2 FYNNEI. The V end was cut by 2 bases, the J end by 7 bases, with 14 bases between.

The sequenced CDR3 bases are TGTGCCAGCAGTTACATAGCGGAGTCTACGAGG. This gives the protein CASSYIAESTR. The whole CDR3 sequence reads CASSYIAESTRYTF. The V gene is TRBV6-2 or TRBV6-3, the J gene TRBJ1-2; D not resolved. Read coverage stops 3 residues before the CDR3 terminus; the germline J gene supplies the remainder. The CDR3 covers 14 residues. Germline CDR1 is MNHEY and CDR2 is SVGEGT.

Notes on this clone: The CDR3 extends 3 residues past the end of the read, so its final part is completed from the germline J gene. V usage is TRBV7-2 and J usage is TRBJ1-1, with D maybe TRBD1 (5 bases). The CDR3 extends over 12 amino acids. The germline V gene encodes CDR1 SGHTA and CDR2 FQGNSA. Trimming shortened V by 5 bases and J by 3 bases, and 7 bases separated the two germline ends. Partial CDR3 DNA: TGTGCCAGCAGCCGACAGTACACTGAA. Its protein product is CASSRQYTE. The full CDR3 protein reads CASSRQYTEAFF.

To note about this clone: The CDR3 is cut off 3 residues early in the read; its end comes from the germline J gene. The J gene is TRBJ2-2, the V gene TRBV7-3, with 9 bases fitting TRBD1. V was clipped by 6 bases and J by 6 bases; unmatched bases: 11. The CDR3 is 16 amino acids. Per the germline V gene, CDR1 is SGHTA and CDR2 is FQGTGA. The CDR3 DNA, read in part, is TGTGCCAGCAGTCTGTGGGGACAGGGTCTTTCCGGGGAG. Protein: CASSLWGQGLSGE. The whole CDR3 sequence reads CASSLWGQGLSGELFF.

Turning to this clone: The read falls 3 residues short of the CDR3 end, and the missing part is taken from the germline J gene. The chain carries TRBV12-3 or TRBV12-4 and TRBJ2-2; 9 positions agree with TRBD1. The CDR3 runs to 15 residues. Trimming removed 4 bases from V and 2 bases from J; junction bases left unmatched: 2. CDR3 DNA (partial): TGTGCCAGCAGTTGGGACAGGGTAAACACCGGGGAG. It translates to CASSWDRVNTGE. The full CDR3 protein reads CASSWDRVNTGELFF.

A note on this clone: The observed sequence ends 3 residues before the CDR3 terminus, with the missing tail filled in from the germline J gene. Other DNA sequences in this sample translate to the same CDR3. V and J are TRBV7-8 and TRBJ1-3, with a possible D match to TRBD1 (5 bases). Germline lookup yields CDR1 SGHVS and CDR2 FQNEAQ. V lost 5 bases to trimming and J lost 4 bases, with 9 bases between them. The CDR3 has 13 residues. CDR3 DNA, as far as it was read: TGTGCCAGCAGCCGACAGTCAGGAAACACC. Translation: CASSRQSGNT. The whole CDR3 reads CASSRQSGNTIYF.

As regards this clone: Coverage ceases 3 residues before the CDR3 finishes, and the germline J gene fills in the end. This sequence joins TRBV18 and TRBJ1-2; TRBD1 aligns across 9 bases. CDR1 is KGHSH, CDR2 LQKENI, per germline. The CDR3 has 14 residues. The J segment lost 5 bases and the V segment lost 4 bases, leaving 5 bases of the junction unmatched. CDR3 DNA, as far as it was read: TGTGCCAGCTCACAAGGGACAGGGACGTATGGC. Its translation: CASSQGTGTYG. The full CDR3 reads CASSQGTGTYGYTF.

Comment on this clone: The read halts 3 residues ahead of the CDR3 end, with the missing end drawn from the germline J gene. V usage is TRBV7-9 and J usage is TRBJ1-1; weak D call: TRBD1 (6 bases). Trimming removed 5 bases at V and 4 bases at J, with 11 bases between. Germline CDR1 SEHNR, CDR2 FQNEAQ (reference sequence). This CDR3 is built from 13 residues. CDR3 protein: CASSPQGSTEAFF. Incomplete CDR3 DNA: TGTGCCAGCAGCCCACAGGGTAGCACTGAA.

Worth noting for this clone: The CDR3 goes on 3 residues after the read ends, and that part is filled in from the germline J gene. This chain links TRBV5-1 with TRBJ1-5, with 8 bases that match TRBD1. The length of the CDR3 is 15 residues. The germline gives CDR1 SGHRS, CDR2 YFSETQ. V dropped 0 bases and J dropped 4; count of bases not matched to a gene: 3. This CDR3 reads CASSLAGQVNQPQHF. The covered CDR3 bases are TGCGCCAGCAGCTTGGCGGGACAGGTGAATCAGCCC.

The CDR3 protein is CASSEFPRDGELFF. The DNA read from the CDR3 is TGTGCCAGCAGTGAATTTCCCAGGGACGGGGAG. The gene calls are TRBV6-1 and TRBJ2-2, with D tentatively TRBD1 (5 bases). The read finishes 3 residues shy of the CDR3 end, and the germline J gene is used to complete it. The CDR3 totals 14 residues. V was clipped by 2 bases and J by 7 bases, with 11 bases between them. Germline CDR1 reads MNHNS; CDR2 reads SASEGT.

Regarding this clone: With the read ending 3 residues before the CDR3 end, the germline J gene is used to fill in that end. The rearrangement joins TRBV2 to TRBJ2-3, with D unresolved. Germline assignment: CDR1 SNHLY and CDR2 FYNNEI. There are 10 residues in the CDR3. Incomplete CDR3 DNA: TGTGCCAGCAGTATAGAAACG. Encoded protein: CASSIET. The entire CDR3 protein is CASSIETQYF.

Points on this clone: The missing CDR3 end, 3 residues past where the read stops, is filled in from the germline J gene. V gene TRBV28 combines with J gene TRBJ2-1; 9 bases are shared with TRBD1. The CDR3 totals 17 residues. Per the germline V gene, CDR1 is MDHEN and CDR2 is SYDVKM. Unmatched junction bases numbered 14, after V lost 6 bases and J lost 5 bases. The CDR3 bases that were read are TGTGCCAGCAGGTCATACACGGGGGACAGGGCCAACAATGAG. Protein: CASRSYTGDRANNE. From start to end, the CDR3 is CASRSYTGDRANNEQFF.

On this clone: Its ends do not fully match the called genes, so a read error is possible. The read ends 3 residues before the CDR3 terminus; that terminus is restored from the germline J gene. Additional DNA sequences in this sample encode the identical CDR3. The gene calls are TRBV7-6 and TRBJ1-3; the match to TRBD1 covers 7 bases. The CDR3 covers 16 residues. Germline assignment: CDR1 SGHVS and CDR2 FNYEAQ. CDR3 DNA (partial): TGTGCCAGCAGCATGGGACAGTCGAGCTCTGGAAACACT. It translates to CASSMGQSSSGNT. The entire CDR3 protein is CASSMGQSSSGNTIYF.

As regards this clone: The read terminates 3 residues before the CDR3 end, so the remaining end is supplied by the germline J gene. The chain uses TRBV7-2 and TRBJ2-7; 7 bases match TRBD1. V shed 1 base, J shed 3 bases, and the junction held 0 bases outside the gene matches. This CDR3 has 13 amino acids. Germline loops: CDR1 SGHTA, CDR2 FQGNSA. This chain's CDR3 is CASSLDRGYEQYF. The sequenced part of the CDR3 DNA is TGTGCCAGCAGCTTAGACAGGGGCTACGAG.

As to this clone: The read comes to an end 3 residues before the CDR3 does, leaving the germline J gene to fill in the end. The chain combines TRBV6-1 with TRBJ1-6; D remains ambiguous. V was shortened by 4 bases and J by 7 bases, with 5 bases between the two germline ends. Germline lookup yields CDR1 MNHNS and CDR2 SASEGT. The length of the CDR3 is 12 residues. CDR3 residues: CASSVSNSPLHF. Partial CDR3 DNA: TGTGCCAGCAGTGTCTCGAATTCACCC.

To note about this clone: The read halts 3 residues ahead of the CDR3 end, with the missing end drawn from the germline J gene. This chain joins TRBV6-1 and TRBJ1-5; TRBD1 matches at 7 bases. The CDR3 totals 15 residues. Unmatched junction bases numbered 2, after V lost 2 bases and J lost 1 base. Germline CDR1 reads MNHNS; CDR2 reads SASEGT. Incomplete CDR3 DNA: TGTGCCAGCAGTGAAATGGGACAGAGCAATCAGCCC. Translated, it gives CASSEMGQSNQP. The full CDR3 is CASSEMGQSNQPQHF.

The CDR3 here is CASSLGLAVTYEQYF. Incomplete CDR3 DNA: TGTGCCAGCAGCTTGGGTCTAGCGGTCACCTACGAG. This chain joins TRBV5-6 and TRBJ2-7; TRBD2 aligns across 7 bases. From the germline J gene comes the end of the CDR3, since the read stops 3 residues before it. This CDR3 spans 15 amino acids. From germline, CDR1 is SGHDT and CDR2 YYEEEE. V shed 0 bases and J 2 bases; nucleotides not matched to a gene: 5.

About this clone: The read finishes 3 residues shy of the CDR3 end, and the germline J gene is used to complete it. This chain links TRBV7-9 with TRBJ2-1; 9 bases match TRBD2. Unmatched junction bases numbered 9, after V lost 8 bases and J lost 7 bases. CDR3 length equals 14 residues. Germline values: CDR1 SEHNR, CDR2 FQNEAQ (reference sequence). The part of the CDR3 DNA that was read is TGTGCCAGCGGAAGGGCGGGAGGGCCGAATGAG. It is translated as CASGRAGGPNE. The full CDR3 protein reads CASGRAGGPNEQFF.

With regard to this clone: Coverage ceases 3 residues before the CDR3 finishes, and the germline J gene fills in the end. The chain employs TRBV18 and TRBJ2-1, with TRBD1 matching 9 bases. Germline CDR1 is KGHSH and CDR2 is LQKENI. There are 16 residues in the CDR3. With V trimmed by 4 bases and J by 2 bases, 6 bases remained unmatched. Here the CDR3 reads CASSRGTGITYNEQFF. CDR3 bases read: TGTGCCAGCTCACGGGGGACAGGGATTACCTACAATGAG.

With respect to this clone: The CDR3 end is not reached by the read, which stops 3 residues before it; the germline J gene fills it in. The J gene is TRBJ2-3, the V gene TRBV19, with a possible D match to TRBD2 (6 bases). The CDR3 consists of 14 residues. Germline V gives CDR1 LNHDA, CDR2 SQIVND (reference sequence). Trimming took 5 bases from V and 4 from J, leaving 13 bases between them. CDR3 amino acids: CASSVQTSADTQYF. CDR3 bases read: TGTGCCAGTAGTGTTCAGACTAGTGCAGATACG.

Worth noting for this clone: The read stops 3 residues short of the end of the CDR3; the missing end is completed from the germline J gene. V and J are TRBV2 and TRBJ1-4; TRBD1 matches at 9 bases. The CDR3 spans 15 residues. Germline V lookup: CDR1 SNHLY, CDR2 FYNNEI. J was trimmed by 0 bases and V by 4 bases; bases with no gene match: 0. The CDR3 DNA, read in part, is TGTGCCAGCAGTGGGGACAGGGCAACTAATGAAAAA. Its translation: CASSGDRATNEK. The full CDR3 protein is CASSGDRATNEKLFF.

Comments on this clone: The read ends 3 residues shy of where the CDR3 ends; the end is completed using the germline J gene. The chain joins TRBV12-5 to TRBJ2-7, with 9 positions matching TRBD1. CDR3 length: 16 residues. The V gene end was trimmed by 0 bases and the J gene end by 5 bases; junction bases not matched to a gene: 8. Germline V gives CDR1 LGHNT, CDR2 FRNRAP. Partial CDR3 DNA: TGTGCTAGTGGTTTGGTACCGGGACAGGGCAACGACGAG. This gives the protein CASGLVPGQGNDE. The entire CDR3 is CASGLVPGQGNDEQYF.

As to this clone: Read sequence stops 3 residues before the CDR3 end, and the germline J gene provides the missing end. The V and J genes are TRBV18 and TRBJ1-2; a possible D gene is TRBD1 (5 bases). The CDR3 is 15 amino acids. CDR1 and CDR2 from the germline V gene are KGHSH and LQKENI. The CDR3 protein is CASSQNRRPNNDYTF. CDR3 DNA (partial): TGTGCCAGCTCACAAAACAGGCGCCCGAACAATGAC.

A remark on this clone: The observed sequence ends 3 residues before the CDR3 terminus, with the missing tail filled in from the germline J gene. The V and J genes are TRBV7-3 and TRBJ2-3; D is possibly TRBD1 (6 bases). The CDR3 covers 13 residues. From germline, CDR1 is SGHTA and CDR2 FQGTGA. CDR3 sequence: CASSLTEGETQYF. CDR3 bases read: TGTGCCAGCAGCCTGACCGAGGGGGAGACG.

A word on this clone: The missing CDR3 end, 3 residues past where the read stops, is filled in from the germline J gene. The V call is TRBV10-3, the J call TRBJ1-2; 8 bases match TRBD1. This CDR3 spans 14 amino acids. Germline-derived CDR1 and CDR2 are ENHRY and SYGVKD. After removal of 2 bases from V and 7 bases from J, the junction contained 6 bases not matched to a gene. The CDR3 DNA, read in part, is TGTGCCATCAGTGAGCAGCAGGGGGCTGGTGGC. This encodes CAISEQQGAGG. The full CDR3 protein reads CAISEQQGAGGYTF.

Points on this clone: The sequenced fragment ends 3 residues before the CDR3 boundary, so the rest is inferred from the germline J gene. The gene calls are TRBV5-1 and TRBJ2-3; the match to TRBD1 covers 9 bases. The CDR3 is 14 residues long. Germline CDR1 reads SGHRS; CDR2 reads YFSETQ. V shed 4 bases, J shed 5 bases, and the junction held 5 bases outside the gene matches. The DNA read from the CDR3 is TGCGCCAGCAGCAAAGGGACAGGGTTAGATACG. Translating it yields CASSKGTGLDT. The entire CDR3 protein reads CASSKGTGLDTQYF.